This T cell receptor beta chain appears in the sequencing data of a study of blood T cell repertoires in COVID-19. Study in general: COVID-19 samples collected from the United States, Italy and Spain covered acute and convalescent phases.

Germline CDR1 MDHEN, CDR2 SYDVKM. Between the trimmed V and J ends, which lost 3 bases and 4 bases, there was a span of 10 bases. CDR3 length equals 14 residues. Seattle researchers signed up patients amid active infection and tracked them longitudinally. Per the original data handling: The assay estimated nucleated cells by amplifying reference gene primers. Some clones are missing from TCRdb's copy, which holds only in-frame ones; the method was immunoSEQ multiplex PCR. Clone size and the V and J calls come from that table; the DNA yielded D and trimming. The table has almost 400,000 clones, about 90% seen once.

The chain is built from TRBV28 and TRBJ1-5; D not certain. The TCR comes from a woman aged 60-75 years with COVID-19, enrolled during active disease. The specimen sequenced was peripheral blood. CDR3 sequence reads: CASSLRGPNQPQHF. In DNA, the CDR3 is TGTGCCAGCAGTTTGAGAGGGCCGAATCAGCCCCAGCATTTT.